The rows below give T cell receptor beta chains drawn from one sample of a study of T cell responses to AZD1222 COVID-19 vaccine. Only in-frame clones appear in the TCRdb table, and some are missing; sequencing was by immunoSEQ multiplex PCR. The sample has over 130,000 clones; around 91% are singletons. Sequencing was performed on peripheral blood, taken on day 0 of AZD1222 vaccination. These receptors were collected from an adult in good health. Both conserved end residues are part of each CDR3. The D gene is left open where the match is weak. Size is stated for part of the rows, as once, few or many counts, or as a class when the clone is expanded.

V gene: TRBV7-9; D gene: TRBD2; J gene: TRBJ2-7; clone size: .; CDR3 DNA: TGTGCCAGCAGCTCCCTAGCGGACTCCTACGAGCAGTACTTC; CDR3 protein: CASSSLADSYEQYF
V gene: TRBV29-1; D gene: TRBD1; J gene: TRBJ1-3; clone size: .; CDR3 DNA: TGCAGCGTTTTGCTCCCAGGGACAGACAGCTCTGGAAACACCATATATTTT; CDR3 protein: CSVLLPGTDSSGNTIYF
V gene: TRBV11-2; D gene: .; J gene: TRBJ1-4; clone size: .; CDR3 DNA: TGTGCCAGCAGCCCAATCCTTATAACTAATGAAAAACTGTTTTTT; CDR3 protein: CASSPILITNEKLFF
V gene: TRBV4-2; D gene: .; J gene: TRBJ2-5; clone size: few; CDR3 DNA: TGTGCCAGCAGCCAAGCGGCTAGCGAGGGCCAAGAGACCCAGTACTTC; CDR3 protein: CASSQAASEGQETQYF
V gene: TRBV13; D gene: .; J gene: TRBJ1-1; clone size: .; CDR3 DNA: TGTGCCAGCAGCATCCGAGGGACTGAAGCTTTCTTT; CDR3 protein: CASSIRGTEAFF
V gene: TRBV4-1; D gene: TRBD1; J gene: TRBJ1-6; clone size: .; CDR3 DNA: TGCGCCAGCAGCCAGACTAGGACAGGGCTAATTTCACCCCTCCACTTT; CDR3 protein: CASSQTRTGLISPLHF
V gene: TRBV7-9; D gene: .; J gene: TRBJ2-2; clone size: .; CDR3 DNA: TGTGCTCCGACAGGGAACACCGGGGAGCTGTTTTTT; CDR3 protein: CAPTGNTGELFF
V gene: TRBV5-1; D gene: TRBD2; J gene: TRBJ2-1; clone size: .; CDR3 DNA: TGCGCCAGCAGCCTGCCCCCCGGGACTAGAAAGAATGAGCAGTTCTTC; CDR3 protein: CASSLPPGTRKNEQFF
V gene: TRBV19; D gene: TRBD1; J gene: TRBJ1-5; clone size: .; CDR3 DNA: TGTGCCAGTACCAGACAGGGGGATCAGCCCCAGCATTTT; CDR3 protein: CASTRQGDQPQHF
V gene: TRBV28; D gene: .; J gene: TRBJ2-7; clone size: once; CDR3 DNA: TGTGCCAGCAGTTTATTGTCCTCCTACGAGCAGTACTTC; CDR3 protein: CASSLLSSYEQYF
V gene: TRBV3-1/TRBV3-2; D gene: .; J gene: TRBJ2-3; clone size: .; CDR3 DNA: TGTGCCAGCAGTCGACTGGGGGGGCGAAGCTCAGATACGCAGTATTTT; CDR3 protein: CASSRLGGRSSDTQYF
V gene: TRBV2; D gene: .; J gene: TRBJ2-7; clone size: .; CDR3 DNA: TGTGCCAGCAGTGAAGCTCGGACAAACCGGGACGAGCAGTACTTC; CDR3 protein: CASSEARTNRDEQYF
V gene: TRBV5-8; D gene: TRBD2; J gene: TRBJ2-7; clone size: .; CDR3 DNA: TGTGCCAGCAGCCAACCGGGACTAGCGGGGATCTACGAGCAGTACTTC; CDR3 protein: CASSQPGLAGIYEQYF
V gene: TRBV19; D gene: TRBD2; J gene: TRBJ2-3; clone size: .; CDR3 DNA: TGTGCCAGTATTGGGCGGGGGACCACAGATACGCAGTATTTT; CDR3 protein: CASIGRGTTDTQYF
V gene: TRBV30; D gene: .; J gene: TRBJ2-5; clone size: .; CDR3 DNA: TGTGCCTGGAGTGTAGGAGAGACCCAGTACTTC; CDR3 protein: CAWSVGETQYF
V gene: TRBV20-1; D gene: .; J gene: TRBJ2-1; clone size: .; CDR3 DNA: TGCAGTGCTAGATGGGAAAATGAGCAGTTCTTC; CDR3 protein: CSARWENEQFF
V gene: TRBV28; D gene: .; J gene: TRBJ2-5; clone size: .; CDR3 DNA: TGTGCCAGCAGTTTATTGGGCGCCGGAGGCTACTTC; CDR3 protein: CASSLLGAGGYF
V gene: TRBV19; D gene: .; J gene: TRBJ2-3; clone size: .; CDR3 DNA: TGTGCCAGTAGTGGGTCAGGGATTCCCACAGATACGCAGTATTTT; CDR3 protein: CASSGSGIPTDTQYF
V gene: TRBV27; D gene: TRBD2; J gene: TRBJ2-3; clone size: .; CDR3 DNA: TGTGCCAGCAGTTTAGTAGCGGGATCGACAGATACGCAGTATTTT; CDR3 protein: CASSLVAGSTDTQYF
V gene: TRBV5-1; D gene: .; J gene: TRBJ1-5; clone size: .; CDR3 DNA: TGCGCCAGCAGCCCTGGGTGGGGGGTAAATCAGCCCCAGCATTTT; CDR3 protein: CASSPGWGVNQPQHF
V gene: TRBV7-2; D gene: TRBD2; J gene: TRBJ2-5; clone size: .; CDR3 DNA: TGTGCCAGCAGCTTGGGGTTGGCTAGCGGACAAGAGACCCAGTACTTC; CDR3 protein: CASSLGLASGQETQYF
V gene: TRBV5-5; D gene: TRBD2; J gene: TRBJ2-1; clone size: .; CDR3 DNA: TGTGCCAGCAGCTTGGGGCTAGCGGGTGGAGAGCAGTTCTTC; CDR3 protein: CASSLGLAGGEQFF
V gene: TRBV19; D gene: TRBD1; J gene: TRBJ2-7; clone size: .; CDR3 DNA: TGTGCCATATCCGGGACAGGGGGCTCGGAGCAGTACTTC; CDR3 protein: CAISGTGGSEQYF
V gene: TRBV19; D gene: .; J gene: TRBJ1-5; clone size: .; CDR3 DNA: TGTGCCAGTAGTATAACGGACGCTAGCAATCAGCCCCAGCATTTT; CDR3 protein: CASSITDASNQPQHF
V gene: TRBV27; D gene: TRBD1; J gene: TRBJ1-1; clone size: .; CDR3 DNA: TGTGCCAGCAGTTCCCATCCGACAGGGGTTGGCACTGAAGCTTTCTTT; CDR3 protein: CASSSHPTGVGTEAFF
V gene: TRBV27; D gene: .; J gene: TRBJ2-1; clone size: .; CDR3 DNA: TGTGCCAGCAGTCCTCTCTCCCCAAATGAGCAGTTCTTC; CDR3 protein: CASSPLSPNEQFF
V gene: TRBV6-5; D gene: TRBD1; J gene: TRBJ1-1; clone size: .; CDR3 DNA: TGTGCCAGCAACCCGGGACAGGGCCCCTACTCTGAAGCTTTCTTT; CDR3 protein: CASNPGQGPYSEAFF
V gene: TRBV5-1; D gene: .; J gene: TRBJ2-5; clone size: .; CDR3 DNA: TGCGCCAGCAGCTCGGGCCTCCCTGGGGAGACCCAGTACTTC; CDR3 protein: CASSSGLPGETQYF
V gene: TRBV4-1; D gene: TRBD2; J gene: TRBJ2-3; clone size: few; CDR3 DNA: TGCGCCAGCAGCCGGACTAGCAGGGGAGATACGCAGTATTTT; CDR3 protein: CASSRTSRGDTQYF
V gene: TRBV6-4; D gene: TRBD2; J gene: TRBJ2-1; clone size: once; CDR3 DNA: TGTGCCAGCAGTGACTCACCGGGGGGTTACAATGAGCAGTTCTTC; CDR3 protein: CASSDSPGGYNEQFF
V gene: TRBV27; D gene: .; J gene: TRBJ1-1; clone size: once; CDR3 DNA: TGTGCCAGCAGTTTCTTTCGGGGGACGAACACTGAAGCTTTCTTT; CDR3 protein: CASSFFRGTNTEAFF
V gene: TRBV18; D gene: TRBD2; J gene: TRBJ2-5; clone size: .; CDR3 DNA: TGTGCCAGCTCACCCACCCAGTCGCTAGCGGGGGGGTTCCAAGAGACCCAGTACTTC; CDR3 protein: CASSPTQSLAGGFQETQYF
V gene: TRBV12-3/TRBV12-4; D gene: .; J gene: TRBJ1-2; clone size: .; CDR3 DNA: TGTGCCAGCGGGCGTCAGGGCTTCTATGGCTACACCTTC; CDR3 protein: CASGRQGFYGYTF
V gene: TRBV28; D gene: .; J gene: TRBJ2-7; clone size: once; CDR3 DNA: TGTGCCAGCAGTCCCTCGGTTACAAGCTCCTACGAGCAGTACTTC; CDR3 protein: CASSPSVTSSYEQYF
V gene: TRBV30; D gene: .; J gene: TRBJ1-5; clone size: .; CDR3 DNA: TGTGCCTGGAGGGCAGGGGAAACCCTCTATAGCAATCAGCCCCAGCATTTT; CDR3 protein: CAWRAGETLYSNQPQHF
V gene: TRBV5-1; D gene: .; J gene: TRBJ2-7; clone size: .; CDR3 DNA: TGCGCCAGCAGCTTGGATGCCAGGGTGGACGAGCAGTACTTC; CDR3 protein: CASSLDARVDEQYF
V gene: TRBV13; D gene: .; J gene: TRBJ2-5; clone size: once; CDR3 DNA: TGTGCCAGCAGCGCGACAGAACAAGAGACCCAGTACTTC; CDR3 protein: CASSATEQETQYF
V gene: TRBV6-5; D gene: TRBD2; J gene: TRBJ2-7; clone size: few; CDR3 DNA: TGTGCCAGCAGTTCGTCGACTAGCGGGGCCGACGAGCAGTACTTC; CDR3 protein: CASSSSTSGADEQYF
V gene: TRBV28; D gene: .; J gene: TRBJ1-2; clone size: once; CDR3 DNA: TGTGCCAGCAGTTTATTGGACTTAACGGGTGGCTACACCTTC; CDR3 protein: CASSLLDLTGGYTF
V gene: TRBV29-1; D gene: .; J gene: TRBJ2-5; clone size: .; CDR3 DNA: TGCAGCGTTGAGTCTGGCCCCGAGGAGACCCAGTACTTC; CDR3 protein: CSVESGPEETQYF
V gene: TRBV28; D gene: TRBD1; J gene: TRBJ1-2; clone size: .; CDR3 DNA: TGTGCCAGCAGTTTCGCACAGGGGGGCTACACCTTC; CDR3 protein: CASSFAQGGYTF
V gene: TRBV19; D gene: .; J gene: TRBJ2-4; clone size: .; CDR3 DNA: TGTGCCAGTAGTGCGCAGGGGATGGAAAACATTCAGTACTTC; CDR3 protein: CASSAQGMENIQYF
V gene: TRBV6-5; D gene: TRBD2; J gene: TRBJ2-7; clone size: .; CDR3 DNA: TGTGCCAGCAGCACTCCGGGGGGGAGCTCCTACGAGCAGTACTTC; CDR3 protein: CASSTPGGSSYEQYF